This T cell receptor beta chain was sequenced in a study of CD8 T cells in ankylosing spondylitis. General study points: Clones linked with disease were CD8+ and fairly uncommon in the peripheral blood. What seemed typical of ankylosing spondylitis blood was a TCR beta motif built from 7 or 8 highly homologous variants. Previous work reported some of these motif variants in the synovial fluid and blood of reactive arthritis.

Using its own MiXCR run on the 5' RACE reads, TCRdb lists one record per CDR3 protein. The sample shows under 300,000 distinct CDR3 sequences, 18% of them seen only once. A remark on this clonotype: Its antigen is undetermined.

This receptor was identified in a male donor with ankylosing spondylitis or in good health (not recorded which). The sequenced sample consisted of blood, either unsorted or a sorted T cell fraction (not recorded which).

CDR3 loop: CASSLQGVGSLIEETQYF. Here the CDR3 DNA reads TGCGCCAGCAGCTTGCAGGGAGTGGGGTCTTTGATTGAAGAGACCCAGTACTTC. J is TRBJ2-5 and V is TRBV5-1, with D possibly called TRBD1 or TRBD2 (5 bases each). With 1 base removed from V and 3 bases from J, the gap between germline ends came to 22 bases. Germline loops: CDR1 SGHRS, CDR2 YFSETQ. The CDR3 totals 18 residues.